Listed here is a single T cell receptor (beta chain). Its antigen is unidentified. CDR1 and CDR2 from the germline V gene are MDHEN and SYDVKM. This CDR3 contains 14 residues. The data belong to a study of monozygotic twins with inflammatory bowel disease. Regarding the study as a whole: Healthy co-twins had higher TCRbeta inverse Simpson diversity than their IBD twins.

TCRdb re-called the 5' RACE reads and gives one entry per CDR3 protein, without DNA. This listing includes under 350,000 distinct CDR3 sequences. This clonotype was sampled from a human donor with ulcerative colitis or Crohn's disease, or a healthy co-twin of an affected twin (not recorded which). This sequence joins TRBV28 and TRBJ1-1. Sample: blood. CDR3 residues: CASSLWDFRTEAFF.